The 10 T cell receptor beta chains in this list originate from one sample, sequenced in a study of T cells in Graves' hyperthyroidism and ophthalmopathy. The source material, RNA transcripts, was used to amplify TCR beta CDR3 regions. First-round RT-PCR with HTBI primers amplified the TCR CDR3 region. Each CDR3 protein is one row after TCRdb ran MiXCR on the multiplex PCR reads. Of 250,000 to 300,000 distinct CDR3 sequences listed, roughly 15% are singletons. Sequencing used blood. The receptors here all came from a woman between 35 and 50 years old with Graves' hyperthyroidism that later progressed to Graves' ophthalmopathy.

This rearrangement joins TRBV12-3 or TRBV12-4 to TRBJ2-1; a possible D gene is TRBD1 (6 bases). This CDR3 has 13 residues. V shed 4 bases and J shed 12 bases, with 16 bases lying between them. The CDR3 DNA follows: TGTGCCAGCAGTTGGACAGAGACCACGGGGCAGTTCTTC. It specifies CASSWTETTGQFF.

Ten or more counts support this clonotype. The genes are TRBV12-3 or TRBV12-4 and TRBJ1-3; tentatively, D is TRBD1 (5 bases). The CDR3 totals 11 residues. With 8 bases removed from V and 4 bases from J, the gap between germline ends came to 6 bases. CDR3: CASGAGNTIYF. CDR3 sequence (DNA): TGTGCCAGCGGGGCGGGAAACACCATATATTTT.

This clonotype occurred once. The chain uses TRBV4-1 and TRBJ2-2; 12 bases agree with TRBD2. V lost 4 bases to trimming and J lost 5 bases; unmatched junction nucleotides: 5. The CDR3 is made up of 16 amino acids. Per the germline V gene, CDR1 is MGHRA and CDR2 is YSYEKL. For the CDR3, the DNA is TGCGCCAGCAGCCCAAGAACTAGCGGGGGGACCGGGGAGCTGTTTTTT. Translated, it gives CASSPRTSGGTGELFF.

In this sample, this clonotype turned up many times. This chain connects TRBV5-1 to TRBJ2-7; no definite D call. This CDR3 has 13 residues. Trimming removed 0 bases at V and 2 bases at J, with 6 bases between. The germline V gene has CDR1 SGHRS and CDR2 YFSETQ. CDR3 coding DNA: TGCGCCAGCAGCTTGGATGTTACCTACGAGCAGTACTTC. This codes for CASSLDVTYEQYF.

This rearrangement joins TRBV9 to TRBJ2-1; D gene unclear. The CDR3 has 11 amino acids. Germline V gene data show CDR1 as SGDLS and CDR2 as YYNGEE. V was cut by 0 bases and J by 9 bases, with 4 bases left in between. CDR3 loop: CASSVGSEQFF. CDR3 nucleotide sequence: TGTGCCAGCAGCGTAGGTTCTGAGCAGTTCTTC.

As regards this clonotype: A single base separates this from a much larger clone, so it may be a read error. The conserved phenylalanine or tryptophan is not found at the CDR3 terminus, so this likely reflects a read error. The chain joins TRBV5-5 to TRBJ2-7, with D tentatively TRBD2 (5 bases). CDR1 and CDR2 (germline): SGHKS, YYEKEE (reference sequence). The CDR3 has 14 residues. V was shortened by 6 bases and J by 0 bases, with 13 bases between the two germline ends. In DNA, the CDR3 is TGTGCCAGCACCAGAGGGTACGACTCCTACGAGCAGTACCTC. Amino acids: CASTRGYDSYEQYL.

As for this clonotype: A read error is possible here, since a much larger clone lies one base away. The rearrangement joins TRBV12-3 or TRBV12-4 to TRBJ1-1; tentative D call: TRBD1 (5 bases). The CDR3 is made up of 16 amino acids. With 3 bases removed from V and 1 base from J, the gap between germline ends came to 15 bases. CDR3 bases: TGTGCCAGCAGTTTCGGTTATCAGGGCAGGAACACTGAAGCTTTCTTT. This sequence encodes CASSFGYQGRNTEAFF.

This clonotype was found many times. The gene calls are TRBV19 and TRBJ1-1; D possibly corresponds to TRBD1 (5 bases). The V and J ends lost 4 bases and 1 base respectively, with 19 bases between them. This CDR3 contains 17 residues. The germline gives CDR1 LNHDA, CDR2 SQIVND (reference sequence). The CDR3 reads CASSTPRQSTANTEAFF. DNA for the CDR3: TGTGCCAGTAGTACCCCAAGGCAGTCGACAGCGAACACTGAAGCTTTCTTT.

V and J are TRBV11-3 and TRBJ2-4; maybe TRBD1 (6 bases). V was clipped by 3 bases and J by 8 bases, with 14 bases between them. This CDR3 has 14 residues. Germline CDR1 SGHNT, CDR2 YENEEA. CDR3 coding DNA: TGTGCCAGCAGCTTGTTGGGGGCGCAACACATTCAGTACTTC. This translates into CASSLLGAQHIQYF. Together with reference TRBV11-3 and TRBJ2-4, the CDR3 gives the full variable domain: EAGVVQSPRYKIIEKKQPVAFWCNPISGHNTLYWYLQNLGQGPELLIRYENEEAVDDSQLPKDRFSAERLKGVDSTLKIQPAELGDSAVYLCASSLLGAQHIQYFGAGTRLSVL.

This clonotype has just one count. Given a much more abundant clone one base away, this may be a read error. The chain carries TRBV19 and TRBJ1-5; no clear D gene. Germline values: CDR1 LNHDA, CDR2 SQIVND (reference sequence). The CDR3 has 16 residues. CDR3 sequence reads: CAGSRVLGRINQPQHF. The CDR3 bases are TGTGCCGGTAGTCGGGTTTTAGGGCGCATCAATCAGCCCCAGCATTTT.